This T cell receptor beta chain was identified during a study of control samples from healthy donors and cancer patients. The length of the CDR3 is 13 residues. Germline assignment: CDR1 SSHAT and CDR2 FNYEAQ (reference sequence). V shed 5 bases and J shed 1 base, with 9 bases lying between them. Using immunoSEQ multiplex PCR, the repertoire was profiled, and TCRdb retains in-frame clones only, with some absent. The sample includes around 68,000 clones, around four fifths of them seen just once. This chain joins TRBV7-7 and TRBJ2-7; D unresolved. This TCR was recovered from a woman aged 50 to 65 with lung cancer. The sample taken for sequencing was PBMCs. CDR3 sequence: CASSPDGSYEQYF. In nucleotides, the CDR3 is TGTGCCAGCAGCCCGGACGGATCCTACGAGCAGTACTTC.